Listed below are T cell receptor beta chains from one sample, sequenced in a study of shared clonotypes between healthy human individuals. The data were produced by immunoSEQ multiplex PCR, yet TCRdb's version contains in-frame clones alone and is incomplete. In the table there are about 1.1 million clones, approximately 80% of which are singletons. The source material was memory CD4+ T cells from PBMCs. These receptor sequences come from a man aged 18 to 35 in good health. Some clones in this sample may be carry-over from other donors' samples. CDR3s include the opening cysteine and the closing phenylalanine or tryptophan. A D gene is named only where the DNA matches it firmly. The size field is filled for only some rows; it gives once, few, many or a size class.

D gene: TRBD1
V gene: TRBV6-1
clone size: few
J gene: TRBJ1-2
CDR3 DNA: TGTGCCAGCAGCGTGGACAGGAACTATGGCTACACCTTC
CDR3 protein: CASSVDRNYGYTF

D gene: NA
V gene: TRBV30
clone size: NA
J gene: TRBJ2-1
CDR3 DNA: TGTGCCTGGAGTGTAGCGGCAAATGAGCAGTTCTTC
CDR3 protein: CAWSVAANEQFF

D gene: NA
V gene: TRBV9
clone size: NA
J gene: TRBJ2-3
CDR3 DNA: TGTGCCAGCAGCGGCGCCGCAAGCCGACTTAGCACAGATACGCAGTATTTT
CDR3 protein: CASSGAASRLSTDTQYF

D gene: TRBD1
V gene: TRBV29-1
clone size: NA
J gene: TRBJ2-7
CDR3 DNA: TGCAGCGGCCGGACAGGGGGCAACGAGCAGTACTTC
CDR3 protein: CSGRTGGNEQYF

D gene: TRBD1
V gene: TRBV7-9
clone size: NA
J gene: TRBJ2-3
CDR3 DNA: TGTGCCAGCATCAAATCCGGGACAGTTACAGATACGCAGTATTTT
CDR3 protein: CASIKSGTVTDTQYF

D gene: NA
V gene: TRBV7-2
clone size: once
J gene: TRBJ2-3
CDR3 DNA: TGTGCCAGCACCTCGGCGTCAGATACGCAGTATTTT
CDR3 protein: CASTSASDTQYF

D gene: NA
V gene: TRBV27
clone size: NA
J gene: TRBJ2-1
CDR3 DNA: TGTGCCAGCAGTCAAGGGGGGCTAGCGTTAATAGCCTACAATGAGCAGTTCTTC
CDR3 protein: CASSQGGLALIAYNEQFF

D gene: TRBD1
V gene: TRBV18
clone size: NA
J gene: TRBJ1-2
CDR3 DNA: TGTGCCAGCTCACCGCCGGGACAGGGAAGGAATGGCTACACCTTC
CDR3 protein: CASSPPGQGRNGYTF

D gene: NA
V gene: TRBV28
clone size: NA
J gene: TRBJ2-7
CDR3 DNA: TGTGCCAGCAGCCTGCAGTCTACCTACGAGCAGTACTTC
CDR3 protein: CASSLQSTYEQYF

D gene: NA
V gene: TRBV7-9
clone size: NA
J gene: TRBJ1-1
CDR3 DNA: TGTGCCAGCAGATCCGTGGAGGGGGAGGTTAGGGTTTTCTTT
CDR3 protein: CASRSVEGEVRVFF

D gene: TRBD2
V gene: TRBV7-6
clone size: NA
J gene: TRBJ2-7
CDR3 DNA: TGTGCCAGCAGCTCCCCTTGGACTAGCGGCGGCGAGCAGTACTTC
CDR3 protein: CASSSPWTSGGEQYF

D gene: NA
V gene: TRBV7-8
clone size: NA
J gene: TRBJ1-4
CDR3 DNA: TGTGCCAGCAGCACCTCCCGACCGGGGGAAAAACTGTTTTTT
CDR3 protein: CASSTSRPGEKLFF

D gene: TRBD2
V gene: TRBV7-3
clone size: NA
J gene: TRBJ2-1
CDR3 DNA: TGTGCCAGCAGCTTAACTCTAGCGGGAGGGCCCTATGAGCAGTTCTTC
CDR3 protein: CASSLTLAGGPYEQFF

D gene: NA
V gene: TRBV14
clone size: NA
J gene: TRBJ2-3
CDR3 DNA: TGTGCCAGCAGCCAAGTCACGGACGCTAAAACTACGCAGTATTTT
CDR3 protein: CASSQVTDAKTTQYF

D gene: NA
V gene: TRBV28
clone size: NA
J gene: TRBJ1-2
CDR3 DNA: TGTGCCAGCATAAAATCCTCGGGAGGCTACACCTTC
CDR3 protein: CASIKSSGGYTF

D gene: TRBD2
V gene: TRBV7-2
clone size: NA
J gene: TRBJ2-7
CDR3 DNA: TGTGCCAGCAGCTCCAGGACGGCGGTTGCGGGAGGGCTAGAGCAGTACTTC
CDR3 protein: CASSSRTAVAGGLEQYF

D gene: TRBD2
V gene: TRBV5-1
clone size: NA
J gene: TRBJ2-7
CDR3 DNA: TGCGCCAGCAGCGCGGGGACTAGCCTCGGCGAGCAGTACTTC
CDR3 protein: CASSAGTSLGEQYF

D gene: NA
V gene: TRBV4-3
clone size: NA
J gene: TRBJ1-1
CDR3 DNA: TGCGCCAGCAGCCCTCAGGGGTATGTGACTGAAGCTTTCTTT
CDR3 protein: CASSPQGYVTEAFF

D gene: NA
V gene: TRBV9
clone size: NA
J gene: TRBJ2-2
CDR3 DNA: TGTGCCAGCAGCGCCCAGATCCTAGCAAGCGCCGGGGAGCTGTTTTTT
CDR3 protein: CASSAQILASAGELFF

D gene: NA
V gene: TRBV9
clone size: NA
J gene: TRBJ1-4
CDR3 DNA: TGTGCCAGCAGCGGGACAAGGGGGGGTGAAAAACTGTTTTTT
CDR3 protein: CASSGTRGGEKLFF

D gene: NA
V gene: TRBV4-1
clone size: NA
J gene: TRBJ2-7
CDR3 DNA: TGCGCCAGCAGCCAGCCCACCGGGACCCGCGAGCAGTACTTC
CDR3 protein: CASSQPTGTREQYF

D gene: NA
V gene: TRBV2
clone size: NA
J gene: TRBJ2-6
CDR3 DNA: TGTGCCGTCACAGGTGTTGGGGCCAACGTCCTGACTTTC
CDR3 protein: CAVTGVGANVLTF

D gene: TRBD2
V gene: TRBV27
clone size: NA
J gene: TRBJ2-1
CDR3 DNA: TGTGCCAGCAGTTTCGGCCTAGCGGGCTACAATGAGCAGTTCTTC
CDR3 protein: CASSFGLAGYNEQFF

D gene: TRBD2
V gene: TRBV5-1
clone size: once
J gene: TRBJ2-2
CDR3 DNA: TGCGCCAGCAGCTCGCTAGCGGGAGGAGGGAACACCGGGGAGCTGTTTTTT
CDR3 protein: CASSSLAGGGNTGELFF

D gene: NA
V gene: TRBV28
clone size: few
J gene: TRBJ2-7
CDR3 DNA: TGTGCCAGCAGAAAAATAGGGGGGTTCTACGAGCAGTACTTC
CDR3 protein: CASRKIGGFYEQYF

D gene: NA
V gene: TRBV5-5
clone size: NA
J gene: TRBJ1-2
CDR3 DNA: TGTGCCAGCAGGAGGACAGTTAACTATGGCTACACCTTC
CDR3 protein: CASRRTVNYGYTF

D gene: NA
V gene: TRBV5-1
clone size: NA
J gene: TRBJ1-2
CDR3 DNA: TGCGCCAGCAGCTTGTACCAGACCCCACGACTATCTGGCTACACCTTC
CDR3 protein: CASSLYQTPRLSGYTF

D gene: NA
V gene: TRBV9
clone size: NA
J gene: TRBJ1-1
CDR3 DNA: TGTGCCAGCAGCGCGACGCCCGGTGAGCCTGAAGCTTTCTTT
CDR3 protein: CASSATPGEPEAFF

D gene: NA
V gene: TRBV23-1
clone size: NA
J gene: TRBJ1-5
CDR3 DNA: TGCGCCAGCAGTCAAGCCCCGCCAGATAGCAATCAGCCCCAGCATTTT
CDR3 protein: CASSQAPPDSNQPQHF

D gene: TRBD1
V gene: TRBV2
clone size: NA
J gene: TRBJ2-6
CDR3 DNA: TGTGCCAGCAGCCCGGACAGGGGCCTTTTCTCTGGGGCCAACGTCCTGACTTTC
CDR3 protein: CASSPDRGLFSGANVLTF

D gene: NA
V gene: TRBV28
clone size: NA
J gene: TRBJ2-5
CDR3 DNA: TGTGCCAGCAGTTTTCAGGGGATGGCGGAGACCCAGTACTTC
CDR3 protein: CASSFQGMAETQYF

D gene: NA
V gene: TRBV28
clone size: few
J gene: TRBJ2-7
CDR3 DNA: TGTGCCAGCAGTCTCCTGTCGGGGGACGAGCAGTACTTC
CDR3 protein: CASSLLSGDEQYF

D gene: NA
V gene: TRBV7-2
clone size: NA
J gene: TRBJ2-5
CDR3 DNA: TGTGCCAGCAGCTTAGTGGGTTTCGGGGCCGCCCAAGAGACCCAGTACTTC
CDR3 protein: CASSLVGFGAAQETQYF

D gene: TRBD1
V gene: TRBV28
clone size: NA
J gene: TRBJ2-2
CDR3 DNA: TGTGCCAGCACCCTTGCAGGGGGCACCGGGGAGCTGTTTTTT
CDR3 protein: CASTLAGGTGELFF

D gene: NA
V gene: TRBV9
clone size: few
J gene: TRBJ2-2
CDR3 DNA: TGTGCCAGCAGCGTACTAGCGTACGCGAACACCGGGGAGCTGTTTTTT
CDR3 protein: CASSVLAYANTGELFF

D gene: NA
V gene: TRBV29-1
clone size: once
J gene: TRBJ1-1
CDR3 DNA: TGCAGCGTTGAAGATCCGTCAGGGTCTGAAGCTTTCTTT
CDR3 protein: CSVEDPSGSEAFF

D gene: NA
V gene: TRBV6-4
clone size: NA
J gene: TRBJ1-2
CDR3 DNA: TGTGCCAGCAGTGTGAATGGCTACACCTTC
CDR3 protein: CASSVNGYTF

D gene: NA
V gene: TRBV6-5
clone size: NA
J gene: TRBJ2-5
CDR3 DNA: TGTGCCAGCACCACCATGGCGCGGATACAAGAGACCCAGTACTTC
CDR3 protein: CASTTMARIQETQYF

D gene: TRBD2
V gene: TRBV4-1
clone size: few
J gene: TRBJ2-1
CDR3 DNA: TGCGCCAGCAGCCAAGGATTGGCGGGAGGGCCGTACAATGAGCAGTTCTTC
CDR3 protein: CASSQGLAGGPYNEQFF

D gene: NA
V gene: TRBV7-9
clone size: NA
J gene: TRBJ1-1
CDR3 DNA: TGTGCCAGCAGCTACTGGGGAGGAAGTAGCACTGAAGCTTTCTTT
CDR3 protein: CASSYWGGSSTEAFF

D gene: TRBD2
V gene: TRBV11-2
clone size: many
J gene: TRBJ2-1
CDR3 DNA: TGTGCCAGCAGCCGCGGGACAGGTGGGACTAGCGGGAGTTATGAGCAGTTCTTC
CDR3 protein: CASSRGTGGTSGSYEQFF